This TCR beta chain is drawn from a study of T cell responses to AZD1222 COVID-19 vaccine. In this sample, this clone turned up many times. The protocol was immunoSEQ multiplex PCR, while the TCRdb copy is restricted to in-frame clones and leaves out a portion. In the table there are some 130,000 clones, 75% to 90% of which are singletons. This CDR3 spans 13 amino acids. From germline, CDR1 is MNHNS and CDR2 SASEGT. With V trimmed by 2 bases and J by 7 bases, 2 bases remained unmatched. This material consisted of peripheral blood, taken on day 0 of AZD1222 vaccination. The J gene is TRBJ1-1, the V gene TRBV6-1; 9 bases match TRBD1. The receptor comes from an adult in good health. The CDR3 reads CASSEWGQGEAFF. The CDR3 bases are TGTGCCAGCAGTGAATGGGGACAGGGTGAAGCTTTCTTT.